What follows are 9 T cell receptor beta chains derived from one specimen sequenced in a study of blood T cells in healthy people across ages. A second PCR of 7 to 11 cycles used a sample-barcoded 5' primer and a J-beta primer mix. In TCRdb, the 5' RACE reads were re-called with MiXCR into one record per CDR3 protein. The repertoire holds approximately 880,000 distinct CDR3 sequences, with around 49% as singletons. The sample was blood. Source of these receptors: a young man in good health.

This chain uses TRBV6-5 with TRBJ2-7; possibly TRBD2 for D (5 bases). From germline, CDR1 is MNHEY and CDR2 SVGAGI. The length of the CDR3 is 13 residues. V was cut by 0 bases and J by 6 bases, with 9 bases left in between. CDR3 sequence: CASSYSTGSEQYF. The CDR3 DNA reads TGTGCCAGCAGTTACTCAACGGGGAGCGAGCAGTACTTC.

The chain joins TRBV7-9 to TRBJ2-5; 9 bases match TRBD2. The V gene end was trimmed by 7 bases and the J gene end by 11 bases; junction bases not matched to a gene: 29. CDR3 length equals 19 residues. Germline V gives CDR1 SEHNR, CDR2 FQNEAQ (reference sequence). In DNA, the CDR3 is TGTGCCAGCATCCCGCCGGGACAGCGGAGTCTAGCGGGACCCTATGGGCAGTACTTC. Residues: CASIPPGQRSLAGPYGQYF.

The chain joins TRBV25-1 to TRBJ2-2; D is possibly TRBD1 or TRBD2 (5 bases each). V gave up 3 bases and J gave up 1 base, with 9 bases separating them. Germline assignment: CDR1 MGHDK and CDR2 SYGVNS. The CDR3 runs to 15 residues. CDR3 in amino acids: CASSDMGENTGELFF. In nucleotides, the CDR3 is TGTGCCAGCAGTGACATGGGGGAGAACACCGGGGAGCTGTTTTTT.

This rearrangement joins TRBV19 to TRBJ2-7; maybe TRBD2 (6 bases). Trimming removed 9 bases from V and 3 bases from J, with 15 bases in between. The CDR3 has 13 amino acids. The germline gives CDR1 LNHDA, CDR2 SQIVND (reference sequence). The CDR3 nucleotides are TGTGCCAGCAGACTAGACGGAGACTACGAGCAGTACTTC. It is translated as CASRLDGDYEQYF.

The chain has TRBV30 and TRBJ1-2; TRBD1 is a possible D gene (5 bases). Trimming took 0 bases from V and 6 from J, leaving 5 bases between them. This CDR3 is built from 11 residues. CDR1 and CDR2 from the germline V gene are GTSNPN and SVGIG (reference sequence). The CDR3 DNA follows: TGTGCCTGGAGTGTAGGGGATGGCTACACCTTC. Translation gives CAWSVGDGYTF.

This clonotype was seen once. The chain combines TRBV20-1 with TRBJ1-6; D is perhaps TRBD1 (6 bases). This CDR3 contains 15 residues. CDR1 and CDR2 from the germline V gene are DFQATT and SNEGSKA (reference sequence). V lost 2 bases and J 3 bases, leaving 11 bases between the germline ends. CDR3 region: CSARTGGGYNSPLHF. The CDR3 coding sequence is TGCAGTGCTAGAACAGGAGGGGGCTATAATTCACCCCTCCACTTT.

This clonotype occurred a few times. The rearrangement links TRBV6-2 or TRBV6-3 to TRBJ2-6, with a weak D call TRBD1 (6 bases). With 9 bases removed from V and 0 bases from J, the gap between germline ends came to 18 bases. The germline V gene encodes CDR1 MNHEY and CDR2 SVGEGT. There are 17 residues in the CDR3. The CDR3 is CASNSVWGLSGANVLTF. The CDR3 region has the DNA TGTGCCAGTAACAGTGTTTGGGGGCTCTCTGGGGCCAACGTCCTGACTTTC.

As DNA, the CDR3 is TGTGCCAGCAGCTTAGATTCTACTAGCCCAGATACGCAGTATTTT. Encoded protein: CASSLDSTSPDTQYF. V usage is TRBV7-2 and J usage is TRBJ2-3; D perhaps matches TRBD2 (6 bases). The length of the CDR3 is 15 residues. Trimming shortened V by 1 base and J by 4 bases, and 12 bases separated the two germline ends. Germline V gene sequence: CDR1 SGHTA, CDR2 FQGNSA.

The chain couples TRBV12-3 or TRBV12-4 to TRBJ1-4; TRBD1 matches at 9 bases. The CDR3 contains 15 residues. The V segment lost 5 bases and the J segment 4 bases; nucleotides outside the gene matches: 5. The CDR3 spells CASSRTGVDNEKLFF. CDR3 coding DNA: TGTGCCAGCAGTAGGACAGGGGTGGATAATGAAAAACTGTTTTTT.